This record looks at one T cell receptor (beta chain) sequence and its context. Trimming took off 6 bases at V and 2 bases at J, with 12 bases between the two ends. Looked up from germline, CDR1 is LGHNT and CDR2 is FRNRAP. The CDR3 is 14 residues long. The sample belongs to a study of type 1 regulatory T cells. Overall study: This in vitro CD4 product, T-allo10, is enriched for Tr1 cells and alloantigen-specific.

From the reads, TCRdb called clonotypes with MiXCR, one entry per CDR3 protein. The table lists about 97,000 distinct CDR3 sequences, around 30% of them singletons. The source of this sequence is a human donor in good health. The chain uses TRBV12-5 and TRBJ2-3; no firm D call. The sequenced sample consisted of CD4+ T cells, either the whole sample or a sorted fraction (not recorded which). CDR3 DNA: TGTGCTAGTGGCTCACGGACCGACACAGATACGCAGTATTTT. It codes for CASGSRTDTDTQYF.